One sample yielded the 26 T cell receptor beta chains listed below, sequenced in a study of early T cells in non-severe SARS-CoV-2 infection. TCRdb re-analysed the 5' RACE reads in MiXCR, keeping a single row per CDR3 protein. The repertoire holds under 60,000 distinct CDR3 sequences, with 8% to 8.5% as singletons. The sequencing input was whole blood. The receptors shown here come from an adult who was a healthcare worker with PCR-confirmed SARS-CoV-2 infection or an uninfected control (not recorded which).

V gene TRBV28 combines with J gene TRBJ2-7, with no clear D. CDR3 length: 14 amino acids. Germline V gene data show CDR1 as MDHEN and CDR2 as SYDVKM. V was cut by 5 bases and J by 3 bases, with 14 bases left in between. Here the CDR3 DNA reads TGTGCCAGCAGTCGTCTGAGTGACCTCTACGAGCAGTACTTC. It specifies CASSRLSDLYEQYF.

This clonotype was seen ten or more times. V and J are TRBV13 and TRBJ1-1, with 11 bases aligning to TRBD1. The J segment lost 4 bases and the V segment lost 8 bases, leaving 3 bases of the junction unmatched. The length of the CDR3 is 13 residues. Germline CDR1 is PRHDT and CDR2 is FYEKMQ (reference sequence). CDR3 in amino acids: CASGGTGGTEAFF. For the CDR3, the DNA is TGTGCCAGCGGTGGGACAGGGGGCACTGAAGCTTTCTTT.

This clonotype was seen a few times. The chain uses TRBV7-2 and TRBJ2-3; 12 positions agree with TRBD1. Germline V gives CDR1 SGHTA, CDR2 FQGNSA. The V gene end was trimmed by 1 base and the J gene end by 4 bases; junction bases not matched to a gene: 3. The CDR3 is made up of 16 amino acids. In DNA, the CDR3 is TGTGCCAGCAGCTTAGAGTGGGACAGGGGGCCAGATACGCAGTATTTT. Amino acid sequence: CASSLEWDRGPDTQYF.

Only a few counts were recorded for this clonotype. V gene TRBV7-9 combines with J gene TRBJ2-5; D remains unclear. The CDR3 runs to 15 residues. The germline V gene encodes CDR1 SEHNR and CDR2 FQNEAQ (reference sequence). V was shortened by 1 base and J by 0 bases, with 9 bases between the two germline ends. The CDR3 bases are TGTGCCAGCAGCTTAGAGACCGCCAACCAAGAGACCCAGTACTTC. This encodes CASSLETANQETQYF.

This clonotype was recorded a few times. The chain has TRBV6-2 or TRBV6-3 and TRBJ2-2, with D hard to call. CDR1 is MNHEY and CDR2 is SVGEGT in the germline V gene. The V end was cut by 2 bases, the J end by 4 bases, with 14 bases between. This CDR3 is built from 16 residues. This CDR3 reads CASSYHRVDGTGELFF. The CDR3 DNA sequence: TGTGCCAGCAGTTACCATAGGGTTGATGGCACCGGGGAGCTGTTTTTT.

This rearrangement joins TRBV7-8 to TRBJ1-5; D is possibly TRBD1 (5 bases). Trimming removed 5 bases from V and 9 bases from J, with 20 bases in between. The germline V gene has CDR1 SGHVS and CDR2 FQNEAQ. The CDR3 runs 15 residues. Written as DNA, the CDR3 is TGTGCCAGCAGCCCTTTCCGGGACCGTTTAAGGCCCCAGCATTTT. Its translation: CASSPFRDRLRPQHF.

This rearrangement joins TRBV4-1 to TRBJ2-7; 10 positions agree with TRBD2. The CDR3 contains 16 residues. CDR1 and CDR2 from the germline V gene are MGHRA and YSYEKL. Unmatched junction bases numbered 3, after V lost 1 base and J lost 0 bases. The CDR3 DNA reads TGCGCCAGCAGCCAAGGGACTAGCGGTTACTCCTACGAGCAGTACTTC. Amino acid sequence: CASSQGTSGYSYEQYF.

The chain employs TRBV27 and TRBJ1-4, with D possibly matching TRBD1 (5 bases). The CDR3 loop spans 15 amino acids. Germline V gives CDR1 MNHEY, CDR2 SMNVEV (reference sequence). Deletions cut 2 bases from V and 0 bases from J, with 7 bases between. The DNA for the CDR3 is TGTGCCAGCAGTTTAATGACAGCAACTAATGAAAAACTGTTTTTT. Its protein is CASSLMTATNEKLFF.

The chain couples TRBV6-1 to TRBJ1-1; 7 bases align to TRBD1. There are 14 residues in the CDR3. Germline assignment: CDR1 MNHNS and CDR2 SASEGT. V lost 4 bases to trimming and J lost 1 base; unmatched junction nucleotides: 3. The CDR3 DNA reads TGTGCCAGCAGTGCCTGGACAGGGAACACTGAAGCTTTCTTT. Its protein is CASSAWTGNTEAFF.

This clonotype was observed a handful of times. This sequence joins TRBV9 and TRBJ2-7; weak D call: TRBD1 (5 bases). CDR1 and CDR2 from the germline V gene are SGDLS and YYNGEE. The ends were cut back, 0 bases at V and 7 bases at J, with 11 bases in the middle. The CDR3 has 13 amino acids. This CDR3 is CASSVGPGREQYF. CDR3 DNA: TGTGCCAGCAGCGTAGGTCCAGGGCGAGAGCAGTACTTC.

The sample holds many counts of this clonotype. This chain connects TRBV6-5 to TRBJ2-1; 16 bases are a match to TRBD2. J gave up 10 bases and V 2 bases, and 5 bases lay outside the gene matches. The CDR3 runs to 16 residues. The germline V gene has CDR1 MNHEY and CDR2 SVGAGI. CDR3 in amino acids: CASSYGTSGGGREQFF. As DNA, the CDR3 is TGTGCCAGCAGTTACGGGACTAGCGGGGGGGGTCGGGAGCAGTTCTTC.

The chain uses TRBV19 and TRBJ2-2; D is tentatively TRBD1 or TRBD2 (5 bases each). The CDR3 covers 12 residues. Germline V CDR1 and CDR2: LNHDA, SQIVND (reference sequence). The ends were cut back, 7 bases at V and 7 bases at J, with 10 bases in the middle. The CDR3 DNA reads as TGTGCCAGTAATGTGGGGGACGGGGAGCTGTTTTTT. This sequence encodes CASNVGDGELFF.

Sample share makes this clonotype medium-sized. The chain employs TRBV5-5 and TRBJ1-2; D is unclear. The CDR3 has 12 amino acids. The ends were cut back, 1 base at V and 13 bases at J, with 14 bases in the middle. Germline V gives CDR1 SGHKS, CDR2 YYEKEE (reference sequence). The chain's CDR3 is CASSLKNWAPTF. The CDR3 nucleotides are TGTGCCAGCAGCTTGAAGAACTGGGCGCCCACCTTC.

In its sample, this clonotype was seen a few times. The chain couples TRBV3-1 to TRBJ2-3; D is unresolved. In germline, CDR1 is LGHDT, CDR2 YNNKEL (reference sequence). Trimming removed 1 base at V and 6 bases at J, with 11 bases between. The CDR3 is made up of 14 amino acids. The CDR3 nucleotides read TGTGCCAGCAGCCAAGGATACTCGCCGGATACGCAGTATTTT. It specifies CASSQGYSPDTQYF.

This clonotype was detected only a few times. CDR3 nucleotide sequence: TGTGCCAGCAGAGGGACAGCTGTAGAAGCTTTCTTT. Translated: CASRGTAVEAFF. The V call is TRBV2, the J call TRBJ1-1; TRBD1 agrees at 7 bases. Trimming took 6 bases from V and 8 from J; bases not matched to a gene: 6. CDR3 length equals 12 residues. Germline CDR1 reads SNHLY; CDR2 reads FYNNEI.

This clonotype was counted at least ten times. The chain employs TRBV20-1 and TRBJ1-3; TRBD1 is a possible D gene (5 bases). The ends were cut back, 6 bases at V and 0 bases at J, with 15 bases in the middle. The CDR3 consists of 15 residues. In germline, CDR1 is DFQATT, CDR2 SNEGSKA (reference sequence). The CDR3 is CSARPPGHSGNTIYF. CDR3 nucleotides: TGCAGTGCCCGCCCGCCCGGACACTCTGGAAACACCATATATTTT.

The chain employs TRBV9 and TRBJ2-1, with TRBD2 matching over 7 bases. The CDR3 spans 15 residues. With V trimmed by 6 bases and J by 7 bases, 13 bases remained unmatched. Germline V CDR1 and CDR2: SGDLS, YYNGEE. CDR3 bases: TGTGCCAGCACGGCGGCGGGAGCGGGGTATAATGAGCAGTTCTTC. Translation: CASTAAGAGYNEQFF.

In its sample, this clonotype was seen many times. The V gene is TRBV9, the J gene TRBJ1-2, with 7 nucleotides matching TRBD1. The V and J ends lost 4 bases and 4 bases, in that order; junction bases with no gene match: 4. The CDR3 is 13 amino acids. CDR1 SGDLS and CDR2 YYNGEE come from the germline V gene. This CDR3 reads CASSLDRAYGYTF. The CDR3 DNA is TGTGCCAGCAGCCTTGACAGGGCCTATGGCTACACCTTC.

This clonotype was observed many times. The CDR3 here is CASSPSLRNSPLHF. CDR3 nucleotide sequence: TGTGCCAGCAGTCCCAGTCTCCGCAATTCACCCCTCCACTTT. This chain joins TRBV27 and TRBJ1-6; D not certain. The V end was cut by 5 bases, the J end by 7 bases, with 12 bases between. The CDR3 extends over 14 amino acids. Germline V gene sequence: CDR1 MNHEY, CDR2 SMNVEV (reference sequence).

The chain employs TRBV5-6 and TRBJ1-2, with a tentative D call TRBD1 (5 bases). Germline V gene lookup returns CDR1 SGHDT and CDR2 YYEEEE. Between the trimmed V and J ends, which lost 1 base and 2 bases, there was a span of 12 bases. The CDR3 runs 15 residues. CDR3 sequence reads: CASSLKGLRNYGYTF. The CDR3, as DNA: TGTGCCAGCAGCTTGAAGGGGCTACGGAACTATGGCTACACCTTC.

This clonotype was counted between two and nine times. The J gene is TRBJ2-7, the V gene TRBV12-3 or TRBV12-4; unclear D gene. The CDR3 is 15 residues long. Trimming pared 1 base from V and 0 bases from J, leaving 10 bases between. The CDR3 loop is CASSLGRSFSYEQYF. DNA of the CDR3: TGTGCCAGCAGTTTAGGCCGGTCCTTCTCCTACGAGCAGTACTTC.

V and J are TRBV11-3 and TRBJ2-2; 12 bases map to TRBD2. This CDR3 has 18 residues. The V segment lost 3 bases and the J segment 4 bases; nucleotides outside the gene matches: 9. Germline CDR1 reads SGHNT; CDR2 reads YENEEA. CDR3 coding DNA: TGTGCCAGCAGCTTCAGCGGACTAGCGGGAAAACTCACCGGGGAGCTGTTTTTT. It codes for CASSFSGLAGKLTGELFF.

The sample holds many counts of this clonotype. J is TRBJ2-5 and V is TRBV29-1; 7 bases align to TRBD2. CDR1 and CDR2 (germline): SQVTM, ANQGSEA. CDR3 length: 14 amino acids. The trim removed 7 bases at V and 8 bases at J, leaving 16 bases unmatched. The CDR3 sequence is CSGTPLATAATQYF. Written as DNA, the CDR3 is TGCAGCGGGACACCACTAGCGACCGCGGCAACCCAGTACTTC.

This clonotype has a handful of counts. The chain couples TRBV6-1 to TRBJ1-1; TRBD1 might be the D (6 bases). The CDR3 runs to 15 residues. V lost 3 bases to trimming and J lost 1 base, with 12 bases between them. The germline CDR1 and CDR2 sequences are MNHNS and SASEGT. CDR3 residues: CASSEFQGTNTEAFF. As DNA, the CDR3 is TGTGCCAGCAGTGAGTTTCAGGGGACGAACACTGAAGCTTTCTTT.

This clonotype was recorded a few times. The chain carries TRBV24-1 and TRBJ2-2; a possible D gene is TRBD1 (5 bases). Germline V lookup: CDR1 KGHDR, CDR2 SFDVKD. Trimming took 4 bases from V and 5 from J, leaving 16 bases between them. The CDR3 is 16 amino acids. The DNA for the CDR3 is TGTGCCACCAGTGACGCACTGCAGGGTCGGACCGGGGAGCTGTTTTTT. Translating it yields CATSDALQGRTGELFF.

Ten or more counts support this clonotype. The chain joins TRBV5-1 to TRBJ2-1; TRBD2 matches at 11 bases. Germline trimming cut 4 bases from V and 12 bases from J; bases unmatched to any gene: 15. The CDR3 contains 16 residues. From germline, CDR1 is SGHRS and CDR2 YFSETQ. The CDR3 here is CASSPGGVAGGPVQFF. CDR3 in DNA: TGCGCCAGCAGCCCCGGAGGCGTAGCGGGAGGGCCGGTGCAGTTCTTC.